These 9 T cell receptor beta chains were sequenced from one sample in a study of cytomegalovirus exposure and HLA in healthy donors. The study ran its PCR with 60 Vbeta and 13 Jbeta primers. Sequencing was performed with immunoSEQ multiplex PCR; in TCRdb, only in-frame clones are kept and a portion is missing. The data show 160,000 or so clones, with roughly 76% seen just once and roughly an eighth held by the top ten. The material sequenced was PBMCs. Every receptor here comes from a woman aged 45-65 years in good health and CMV-seronegative.

This clone was recorded once. The chain combines TRBV5-6 with TRBJ1-1; TRBD1 matches at 8 bases. V lost 4 bases to trimming and J lost 1 base; unmatched junction nucleotides: 6. The CDR3 covers 15 residues. CDR1 and CDR2 (germline): SGHDT, YYEEEE. This CDR3 reads CASSKGTGKNTEAFF. The CDR3 region has the DNA TGTGCCAGCAGCAAAGGGACAGGAAAGAACACTGAAGCTTTCTTT.

V is TRBV27 and J is TRBJ1-5, with TRBD1 as a possible D gene (5 bases). Germline CDR1 is MNHEY and CDR2 is SMNVEV (reference sequence). V was pared by 6 bases and J by 6 bases, with 12 bases between. The CDR3 covers 13 residues. CDR3 sequence (DNA): TGTGCCAGCAGGGGGGGGATCGGTCAGCCCCAGCATTTT. Protein product: CASRGGIGQPQHF.

A few counts support this clone. The chain joins TRBV27 to TRBJ2-3, with D possibly TRBD2 on 6 matching bases. The germline V gene has CDR1 MNHEY and CDR2 SMNVEV (reference sequence). This CDR3 has 16 amino acids. Trimming pared 3 bases from V and 3 bases from J, leaving 16 bases between. CDR3 sequence reads: CASSLRGGKGTDTQYF. CDR3 bases: TGTGCCAGCAGTTTGCGGGGCGGGAAGGGGACAGATACGCAGTATTTT.

The table lists this clone with a few counts. This chain connects TRBV5-8 to TRBJ2-1, with 9 bases that match TRBD2. V trimming: 4 bases; J trimming: 8 bases; junction bases outside the gene matches: 10. The CDR3 is made up of 15 amino acids. CDR1 SGHTS and CDR2 YDEGEE come from the germline V gene. The CDR3 here is CASSPRGGSVDEQFF. The CDR3 region has the DNA TGTGCCAGCAGCCCGCGGGGGGGATCTGTGGATGAGCAGTTCTTC.

The gene calls are TRBV15 and TRBJ1-6, with D possibly matching TRBD1 (5 bases). From germline, CDR1 is LNHNV and CDR2 YYDKDF (reference sequence). CDR3 length equals 15 residues. V was pared by 0 bases and J by 7 bases, with 10 bases between. CDR3 amino acids: CATSRDLAGNSPLHF. As DNA, the CDR3 is TGTGCCACCAGCAGAGATCTGGCAGGGAATTCACCCCTCCACTTT.

The rearrangement joins TRBV2 to TRBJ1-1, with 7 bases lining up with TRBD1. CDR1 SNHLY and CDR2 FYNNEI come from the germline V gene. V dropped 1 base and J dropped 3; count of bases not matched to a gene: 5. This CDR3 has 15 amino acids. CDR3 coding DNA: TGTGCCAGCAGTGAAGGGCGACAGGGTGACACTGAAGCTTTCTTT. Amino acids: CASSEGRQGDTEAFF.

The V call is TRBV27, the J call TRBJ2-2, with 10 bases identical to TRBD2. This CDR3 contains 19 residues. The V segment lost 5 bases and the J segment 0 bases; nucleotides outside the gene matches: 12. Germline V gene sequence: CDR1 MNHEY, CDR2 SMNVEV (reference sequence). The CDR3 loop reads CASSQRTSGVTANTGELFF. The CDR3 DNA follows: TGTGCCAGCAGTCAACGGACTAGCGGAGTGACCGCGAACACCGGGGAGCTGTTTTTT.

J is TRBJ2-7 and V is TRBV14; D unclear. This CDR3 is 12 amino acids long. V was shortened by 5 bases and J by 2 bases, with 7 bases between the two germline ends. Germline values: CDR1 SGHDN, CDR2 FVKESK. The CDR3 protein is CASSSSAYEQYF. The CDR3 DNA sequence: TGTGCCAGCAGCTCCAGCGCCTACGAGCAGTACTTC.

CDR3 DNA: TGTGCCAGTAGTATCACCCTCAGGGGCCTAGGGGCCAACGTCCTGACTTTC. Its protein product is CASSITLRGLGANVLTF. The chain links TRBV19 to TRBJ2-6, with TRBD1 as a possible D gene (6 bases). V was trimmed by 3 bases and J by 4 bases, leaving 16 bases between them. The germline CDR1 and CDR2 sequences are LNHDA and SQIVND (reference sequence). This CDR3 is built from 17 residues.